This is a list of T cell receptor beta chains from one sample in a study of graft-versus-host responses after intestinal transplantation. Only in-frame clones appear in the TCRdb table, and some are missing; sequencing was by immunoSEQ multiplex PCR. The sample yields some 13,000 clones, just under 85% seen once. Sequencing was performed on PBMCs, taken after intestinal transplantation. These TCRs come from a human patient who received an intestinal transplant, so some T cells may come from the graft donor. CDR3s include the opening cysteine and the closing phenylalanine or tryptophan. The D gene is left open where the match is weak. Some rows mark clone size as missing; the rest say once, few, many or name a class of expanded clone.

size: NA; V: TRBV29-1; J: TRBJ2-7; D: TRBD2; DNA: TGCAGCGCTAGCGGGGAATCTTCATACGAGCAGTACTTC; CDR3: CSASGESSYEQYF
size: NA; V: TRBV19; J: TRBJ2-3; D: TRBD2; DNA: TGTGCCAGTAGCGTTAGCGGGGCTAGCACAGATACGCAGTATTTT; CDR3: CASSVSGASTDTQYF
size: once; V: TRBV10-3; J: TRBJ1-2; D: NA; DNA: TGTGCCATCAGTGAGTTACAGGCCTTTGGCTACACCTTC; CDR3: CAISELQAFGYTF
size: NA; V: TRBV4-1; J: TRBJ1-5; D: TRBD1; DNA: TGCGCCAGCAGCCCTTTTACAGGGGATCAGCCCCAGCATTTT; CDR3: CASSPFTGDQPQHF
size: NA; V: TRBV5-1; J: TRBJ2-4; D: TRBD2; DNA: TGCGCCAGCAGCTTACTAGCGGTCCAAGCCAAAAACATTCAGTACTTC; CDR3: CASSLLAVQAKNIQYF
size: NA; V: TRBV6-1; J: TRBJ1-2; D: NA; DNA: TGTGCCAGCAGTGAAGCGGGCGGGCCTGGGGGCTACACCTTC; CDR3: CASSEAGGPGGYTF
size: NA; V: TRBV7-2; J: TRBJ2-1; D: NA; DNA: TGTGCCAGCAGCTTAATTGTGGTATCCAACAATGAGCAGTTCTTC; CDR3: CASSLIVVSNNEQFF
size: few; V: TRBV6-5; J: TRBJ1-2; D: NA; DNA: TGTGCCAGCAGTTACTCGAGGGGGGCAAAGGGCTACACCTTC; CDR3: CASSYSRGAKGYTF
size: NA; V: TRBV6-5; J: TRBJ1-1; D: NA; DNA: TGTGCCAGCAGTTACGGGGAGGGCCTGAACACTGAAGCTTTCTTT; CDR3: CASSYGEGLNTEAFF
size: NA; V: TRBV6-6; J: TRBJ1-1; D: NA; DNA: TGTGCCAGCAGGGAAGGTAATACGATTGAAGCTTTCTTT; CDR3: CASREGNTIEAFF
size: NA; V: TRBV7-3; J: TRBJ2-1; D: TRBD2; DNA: TGTGCCAGCAGCGCTCTAGCGGGAGGGCTCAATGAGCAGTTCTTC; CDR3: CASSALAGGLNEQFF
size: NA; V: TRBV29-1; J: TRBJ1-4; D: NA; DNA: TGCAGCGTCCAAGCCTGGGGGGGGATTAATGAAAAACTGTTTTTT; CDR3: CSVQAWGGINEKLFF